What follows are 22 T cell receptor beta chains derived from one specimen sequenced in a study of blood T cell repertoires in COVID-19. Sequenced by immunoSEQ multiplex PCR; TCRdb stores in-frame clones only, minus some. This sample has fewer than 250,000 clones, with roughly 80% found just once. Sequencing was carried out using peripheral blood. The receptors were gathered from a woman aged 80 or older with COVID-19, enrolled during active disease.

This chain uses TRBV7-2 with TRBJ1-4; weak D call: TRBD1 (5 bases). The CDR3 loop spans 16 amino acids. V was shortened by 2 bases and J by 1 base, with 11 bases between the two germline ends. Germline values: CDR1 SGHTA, CDR2 FQGNSA. The CDR3 nucleotides read TGTGCCAGCAGCTTATTCCCCCAGGGAACTAATGAAAAACTGTTTTTT. Encoded protein: CASSLFPQGTNEKLFF.

The chain recombines TRBV13 with TRBJ1-3, with 8 bases matching TRBD1. Germline V gene sequence: CDR1 PRHDT, CDR2 FYEKMQ (reference sequence). V was pared by 5 bases and J by 4 bases, with 10 bases of the junction left unmatched. This CDR3 spans 16 amino acids. CDR3 protein: CASSQRDRGSGNTIYF. In nucleotides, the CDR3 is TGTGCCAGCAGCCAAAGAGACAGGGGATCCGGAAACACCATATATTTT. Drawing the rest from reference TRBV13 and TRBJ1-3, the complete variable domain is AAGVIQSPRHLIKEKRETATLKCYPIPRHDTVYWYQQGPGQDPQFLISFYEKMQSDKGSIPDRFSAQQFSDYHSELNMSSLELGDSALYFCASSQRDRGSGNTIYFGEGSWLTVV.

As regards this clone: An end of the junction does not agree with germline; a read error may underlie this. The chain couples TRBV23-1 to TRBJ1-4; tentative D call: TRBD1 (5 bases). TRBV23-1 is noted as an ORF with a role that remains uncertain. The CDR3 covers 11 residues. The CDR3 sequence: CDWGDNEKLFF. In DNA form, the CDR3 reads TGTGACTGGGGGGACAATGAAAAACTGTTTTTT.

The genes are TRBV3-1 (or the pseudogene TRBV3-2) and TRBJ1-1; D might be TRBD1 (5 bases). The CDR3 runs to 13 residues. Per germline, CDR1 LGHDT and CDR2 YNNKEL (reference sequence). Trimming removed 4 bases at V and 10 bases at J, with 16 bases between. CDR3 protein: CASSPWGEEGAFF. The CDR3 region has the DNA TGTGCCAGCAGCCCTTGGGGGGAGGAAGGAGCTTTCTTT.

CDR3 in amino acids: CASSDDRGTGNTIYF. Here the CDR3 DNA reads TGCGCCAGCAGCGACGACAGGGGAACAGGAAACACCATATATTTT. This chain links TRBV5-1 with TRBJ1-3, with 8 bases fitting TRBD1. This CDR3 comprises 15 residues. Germline loops: CDR1 SGHRS, CDR2 YFSETQ. V was clipped by 4 bases and J by 4 bases; unmatched bases: 7.

The chain joins TRBV7-2 to TRBJ2-3; 9 bases fit TRBD2. V trimming: 4 bases; J trimming: 2 bases; junction bases outside the gene matches: 7. Germline V gene sequence: CDR1 SGHTA, CDR2 FQGNSA. The CDR3 consists of 16 residues. This CDR3 reads CASSSRLAGNTDTQYF. The DNA of the CDR3 is TGTGCCAGCAGCTCCAGGCTAGCGGGGAACACAGATACGCAGTATTTT.

This chain's CDR3 is CASSYDRQASGYTF. The CDR3 nucleotides are TGTGCCAGCAGTTATGACCGACAGGCTTCGGGCTACACCTTC. The rearrangement links TRBV6-5 to TRBJ1-2; TRBD1 is a possible D gene (6 bases). The germline V and J ends were trimmed by 3 bases and 8 bases, with 16 bases remaining between them. Germline values: CDR1 MNHEY, CDR2 SVGAGI. The CDR3 totals 14 residues.

This clone was detected a few times. The V and J genes are TRBV3-1 (or the pseudogene TRBV3-2) and TRBJ2-3; 7 positions match TRBD1. The length of the CDR3 is 16 residues. The V and J ends lost 4 bases and 1 base, in that order; junction bases with no gene match: 8. CDR1 is LGHDT, CDR2 YNNKEL, per germline (reference sequence). The chain's CDR3 is CASSLERGPGTDTQYF. The CDR3 region has the DNA TGTGCCAGCAGCCTCGAAAGGGGGCCGGGCACAGATACGCAGTATTTT.

The chain recombines TRBV15 with TRBJ1-2; D unclear. CDR1 is LNHNV, CDR2 YYDKDF, per germline (reference sequence). The CDR3 is 12 residues long. Trimming took off 0 bases at V and 4 bases at J, with 3 bases between the two ends. The CDR3 DNA is TGTGCCACCAGCAGAGAAGCCTATGGCTACACCTTC. This encodes CATSREAYGYTF.

The chain recombines TRBV5-4 with TRBJ2-5, with TRBD2 matching over 8 bases. The CDR3 spans 14 residues. CDR1 is SGHNT, CDR2 YYREEE, per germline (reference sequence). With V trimmed by 4 bases and J by 5 bases, 7 bases remained unmatched. The DNA for the CDR3 is TGTGCCAGCAGCCCGGGACTAGTGGTGGAGACCCAGTACTTC. This encodes CASSPGLVVETQYF.

The chain joins TRBV19 to TRBJ2-7; 10 positions match TRBD2. The CDR3 runs to 15 residues. V lost 3 bases to trimming and J lost 0 bases; unmatched junction nucleotides: 2. CDR1 and CDR2 from the germline V gene are LNHDA and SQIVND (reference sequence). The chain's CDR3 is CASSISGGPSYEQYF. The DNA for the CDR3 is TGTGCCAGTAGTATTAGCGGGGGGCCCTCCTACGAGCAGTACTTC.

The rearrangement joins TRBV5-6 to TRBJ2-5; D ambiguous. Germline V gene data show CDR1 as SGHDT and CDR2 as YYEEEE. The CDR3 covers 12 residues. Trimming stripped 4 bases from V and 7 bases from J, with 11 bases between. DNA of the CDR3: TGTGCCAGCAGCCCCCTCAGTGGGACCCAGTACTTC. This sequence encodes CASSPLSGTQYF.

The CDR3 here is CAWSVLSGGEKLFF. CDR3 coding DNA: TGTGCCTGGAGTGTACTGTCAGGGGGTGAAAAACTGTTTTTT. This chain connects TRBV30 to TRBJ1-4, with 7 bases aligning to TRBD1. CDR1 and CDR2 (germline): GTSNPN, SVGIG (reference sequence). Trimming at V came to 0 bases and at J to 7 bases, leaving 5 bases not matched to a gene. The length of the CDR3 is 14 residues.

The chain couples TRBV4-1 to TRBJ2-7; the match to TRBD2 covers 7 bases. Unmatched junction bases numbered 7, after V lost 3 bases and J lost 2 bases. Looked up from germline, CDR1 is MGHRA and CDR2 is YSYEKL. The CDR3 runs 15 residues. Written as DNA, the CDR3 is TGCGCCAGCAGCCAGGAAAGCGGGGCCCCCTACGAGCAGTACTTC. This gives the protein CASSQESGAPYEQYF.

This clone has just one count. Other nucleotide sequences from this sample produce the same CDR3. V usage is TRBV9 and J usage is TRBJ1-4; TRBD1 is a possible D gene (6 bases). CDR3 length: 14 amino acids. Germline lookup yields CDR1 SGDLS and CDR2 YYNGEE. The V end was cut by 0 bases, the J end by 3 bases, with 6 bases between. In DNA, the CDR3 is TGTGCCAGCAGCGTAGGACAGGCTAATGAAAAACTGTTTTTT. Translation: CASSVGQANEKLFF.

This rearrangement joins TRBV7-2 to TRBJ2-7; TRBD2 might be the D (5 bases). Germline V gives CDR1 SGHTA, CDR2 FQGNSA. The CDR3 has 15 amino acids. V shed 5 bases and J shed 2 bases, with 16 bases lying between them. For the CDR3, the DNA is TGTGCCAGCAGCCCCCGGCTAGCAACTACCTACGAGCAGTACTTC. As protein: CASSPRLATTYEQYF. Combining the CDR3 with reference TRBV7-2 and TRBJ2-7 gives the whole variable domain GAGVSQSPSNKVTEKGKDVELRCDPISGHTALYWYRQSLGQGLEFLIYFQGNSAPDKSGLPSDRFSAERTGGSVSTLTIQRTQQEDSAVYLCASSPRLATTYEQYFGPGTRLTVT.

The CDR3 sequence is CASSLGQGIFYGYTF. DNA for the CDR3: TGTGCCAGCAGTTTAGGACAGGGGATCTTCTATGGCTACACCTTC. This chain connects TRBV28 to TRBJ1-2; 9 bases map to TRBD1. CDR3 size: 15 residues. The trim removed 2 bases at V and 4 bases at J, leaving 5 bases unmatched. Germline V lookup: CDR1 MDHEN, CDR2 SYDVKM.

The V gene is TRBV2, the J gene TRBJ1-2; D perhaps matches TRBD1 (6 bases). In germline, CDR1 is SNHLY, CDR2 FYNNEI. This CDR3 contains 15 residues. The V end was cut by 7 bases, the J end by 7 bases, with 22 bases between. The CDR3 here is CASTKGGGPLAGYTF. The CDR3 region has the DNA TGTGCCAGCACCAAAGGCGGGGGGCCGCTTGCTGGCTACACCTTC.

The chain recombines TRBV6-1 with TRBJ2-1, with 11 bases identical to TRBD2. The CDR3 runs 18 residues. V lost 0 bases to trimming and J lost 1 base; unmatched junction nucleotides: 5. The germline CDR1 and CDR2 sequences are MNHNS and SASEGT. The CDR3 region is CASSEALAGGGSYNEQFF. The DNA for the CDR3 is TGTGCCAGCAGTGAAGCGCTAGCGGGGGGAGGGTCCTACAATGAGCAGTTCTTC.

The J gene is TRBJ1-3, the V gene TRBV7-2, with 9 bases aligning to TRBD1. CDR3 size: 14 residues. V dropped 6 bases and J dropped 5; count of bases not matched to a gene: 5. Germline V gene lookup returns CDR1 SGHTA and CDR2 FQGNSA. This CDR3 reads CASSGDRERNTIYF. The CDR3 DNA is TGTGCCAGCAGTGGGGACAGGGAACGAAACACCATATATTTT.

The rearrangement joins TRBV27 to TRBJ2-7, with a weak D call TRBD1 (5 bases). CDR3 length equals 12 residues. The germline V gene has CDR1 MNHEY and CDR2 SMNVEV (reference sequence). Trimming removed 5 bases at V and 6 bases at J, with 11 bases between. DNA of the CDR3: TGTGCCAGCAGTGTCGGACAACCCGAGCAGTACGTC. As protein: CASSVGQPEQYV.

The chain employs TRBV7-9 and TRBJ1-4, with D possibly matching TRBD1 (5 bases). This CDR3 has 14 amino acids. Germline CDR1 reads SEHNR; CDR2 reads FQNEAQ (reference sequence). V gave up 6 bases and J gave up 12 bases, with 20 bases separating them. This CDR3 reads CASRPTGAQGELFF. The CDR3 DNA follows: TGTGCCAGCAGACCTACAGGAGCCCAAGGGGAACTGTTTTTT.